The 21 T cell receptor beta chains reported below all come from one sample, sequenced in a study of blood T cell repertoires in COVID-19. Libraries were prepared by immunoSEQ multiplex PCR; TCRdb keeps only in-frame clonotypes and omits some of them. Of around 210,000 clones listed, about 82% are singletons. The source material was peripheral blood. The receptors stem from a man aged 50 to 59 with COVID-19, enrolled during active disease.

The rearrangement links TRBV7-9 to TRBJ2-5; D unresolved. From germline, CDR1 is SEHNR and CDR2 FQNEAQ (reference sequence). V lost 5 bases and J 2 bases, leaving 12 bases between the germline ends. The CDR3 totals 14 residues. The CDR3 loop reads CASSLSGRQETQYF. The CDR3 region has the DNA TGTGCCAGCAGCCTGTCGGGTAGACAAGAGACCCAGTACTTC.

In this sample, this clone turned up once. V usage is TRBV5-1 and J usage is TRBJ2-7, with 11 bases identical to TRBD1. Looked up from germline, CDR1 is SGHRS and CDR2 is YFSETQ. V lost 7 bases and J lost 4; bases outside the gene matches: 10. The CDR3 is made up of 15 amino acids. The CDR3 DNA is TGCGCCAGCCGGGCGGGGACAGGGGGACCATACGAGCAGTACTTC. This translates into CASRAGTGGPYEQYF.

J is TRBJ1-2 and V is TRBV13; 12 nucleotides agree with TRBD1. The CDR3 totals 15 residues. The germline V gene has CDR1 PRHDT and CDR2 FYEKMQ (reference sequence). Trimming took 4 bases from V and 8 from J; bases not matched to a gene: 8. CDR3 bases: TGTGCCAGCAGCTATCCGGGACAGGGGGCTGAAGGCTACACCTTC. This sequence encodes CASSYPGQGAEGYTF. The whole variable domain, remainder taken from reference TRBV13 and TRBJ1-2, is AAGVIQSPRHLIKEKRETATLKCYPIPRHDTVYWYQQGPGQDPQFLISFYEKMQSDKGSIPDRFSAQQFSDYHSELNMSSLELGDSALYFCASSYPGQGAEGYTFGSGTRLTVV.

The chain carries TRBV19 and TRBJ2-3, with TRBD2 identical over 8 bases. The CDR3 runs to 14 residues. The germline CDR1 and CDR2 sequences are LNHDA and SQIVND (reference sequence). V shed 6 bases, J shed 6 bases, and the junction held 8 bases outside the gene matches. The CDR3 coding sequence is TGTGCCAGTAGGAGGCGGGGGGCATTGGATACGCAGTATTTT. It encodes CASRRRGALDTQYF.

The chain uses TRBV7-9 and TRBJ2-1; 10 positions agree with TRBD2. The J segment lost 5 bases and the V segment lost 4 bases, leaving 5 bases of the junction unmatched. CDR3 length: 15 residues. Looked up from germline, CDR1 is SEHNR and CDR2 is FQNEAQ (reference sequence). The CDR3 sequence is CASSSSSGGHNEQFF. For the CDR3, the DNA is TGTGCCAGCAGCTCATCTAGCGGGGGCCACAATGAGCAGTTCTTC.

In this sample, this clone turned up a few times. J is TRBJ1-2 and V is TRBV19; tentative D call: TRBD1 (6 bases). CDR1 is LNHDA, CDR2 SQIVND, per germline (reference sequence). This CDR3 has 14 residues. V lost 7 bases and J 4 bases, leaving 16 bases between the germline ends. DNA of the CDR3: TGTGCCAGTACAGCCGGACAGCTCAGCTATGGCTACACCTTC. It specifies CASTAGQLSYGYTF.

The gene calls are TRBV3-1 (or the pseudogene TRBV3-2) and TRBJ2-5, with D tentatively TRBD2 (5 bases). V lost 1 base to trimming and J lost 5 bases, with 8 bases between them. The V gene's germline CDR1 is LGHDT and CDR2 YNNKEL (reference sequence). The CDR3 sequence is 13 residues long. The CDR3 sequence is CASSQGWEETQYF. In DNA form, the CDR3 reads TGTGCCAGCAGCCAAGGCTGGGAGGAGACCCAGTACTTC.

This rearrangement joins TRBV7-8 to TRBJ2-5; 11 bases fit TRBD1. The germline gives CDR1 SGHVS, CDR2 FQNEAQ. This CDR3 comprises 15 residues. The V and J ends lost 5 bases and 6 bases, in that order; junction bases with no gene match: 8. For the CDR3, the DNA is TGTGCCAGCAGCACCCGGACAGGGGGCAGGCAGACCCAGTACTTC. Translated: CASSTRTGGRQTQYF.

The CDR3 protein is CASSRGGYNEQFF. The DNA of the CDR3 is TGTGCCAGCAGCCGGGGGGGTTACAATGAGCAGTTCTTC. This chain connects TRBV27 to TRBJ2-1; 8 bases agree with TRBD2. The J segment lost 4 bases and the V segment lost 6 bases, leaving 2 bases of the junction unmatched. The CDR3 runs to 13 residues. CDR1 MNHEY and CDR2 SMNVEV come from the germline V gene (reference sequence).

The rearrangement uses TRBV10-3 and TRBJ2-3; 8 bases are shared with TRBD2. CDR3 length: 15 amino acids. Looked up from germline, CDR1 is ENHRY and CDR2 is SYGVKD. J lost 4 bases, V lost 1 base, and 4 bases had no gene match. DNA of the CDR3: TGTGCCATCAGTGAGTGGGTTAGCGGGGCAGATACGCAGTATTTT. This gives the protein CAISEWVSGADTQYF.

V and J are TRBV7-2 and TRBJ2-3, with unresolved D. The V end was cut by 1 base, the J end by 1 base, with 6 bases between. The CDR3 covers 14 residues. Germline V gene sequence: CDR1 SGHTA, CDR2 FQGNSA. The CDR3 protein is CASSLVLGTDTQYF. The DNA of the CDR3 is TGTGCCAGCAGCTTAGTCCTCGGCACAGATACGCAGTATTTT. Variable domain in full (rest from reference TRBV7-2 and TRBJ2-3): GAGVSQSPSNKVTEKGKDVELRCDPISGHTALYWYRQSLGQGLEFLIYFQGNSAPDKSGLPSDRFSAERTGGSVSTLTIQRTQQEDSAVYLCASSLVLGTDTQYFGPGTRLTVL.

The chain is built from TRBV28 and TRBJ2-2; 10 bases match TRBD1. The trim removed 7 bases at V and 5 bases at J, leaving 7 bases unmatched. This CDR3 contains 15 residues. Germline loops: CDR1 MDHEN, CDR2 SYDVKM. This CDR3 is CASNRQGAGTGELFF. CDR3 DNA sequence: TGTGCCAGCAACCGACAGGGGGCAGGTACCGGGGAGCTGTTTTTT.

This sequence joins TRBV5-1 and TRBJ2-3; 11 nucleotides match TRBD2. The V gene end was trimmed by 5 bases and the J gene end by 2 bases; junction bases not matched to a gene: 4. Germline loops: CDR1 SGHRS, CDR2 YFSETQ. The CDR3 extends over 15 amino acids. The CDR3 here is CASRTSGVYTDTQYF. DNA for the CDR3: TGCGCCAGCAGGACTAGCGGGGTATACACAGATACGCAGTATTTT.

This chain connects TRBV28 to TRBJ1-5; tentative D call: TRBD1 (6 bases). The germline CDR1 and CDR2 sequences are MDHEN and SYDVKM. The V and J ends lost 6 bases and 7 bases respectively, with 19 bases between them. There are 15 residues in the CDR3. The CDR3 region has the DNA TGTGCCAGCAGCCCTGGACAGTCCTTTTTGCAGCCCCAGCATTTT. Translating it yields CASSPGQSFLQPQHF.

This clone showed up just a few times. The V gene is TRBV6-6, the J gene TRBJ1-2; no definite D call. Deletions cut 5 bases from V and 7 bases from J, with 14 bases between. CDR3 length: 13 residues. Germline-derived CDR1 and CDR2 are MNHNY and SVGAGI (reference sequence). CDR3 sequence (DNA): TGTGCCAGCAGTACCGGCGCGACATCTGGCTACACCTTC. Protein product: CASSTGATSGYTF.

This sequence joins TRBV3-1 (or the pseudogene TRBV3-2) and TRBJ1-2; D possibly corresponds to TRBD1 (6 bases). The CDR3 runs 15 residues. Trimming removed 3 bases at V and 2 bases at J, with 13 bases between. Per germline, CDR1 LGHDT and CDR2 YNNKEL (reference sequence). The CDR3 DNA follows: TGTGCCAGCAGCCACGGGACAATCTGGAACTATGGCTACACCTTC. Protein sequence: CASSHGTIWNYGYTF.

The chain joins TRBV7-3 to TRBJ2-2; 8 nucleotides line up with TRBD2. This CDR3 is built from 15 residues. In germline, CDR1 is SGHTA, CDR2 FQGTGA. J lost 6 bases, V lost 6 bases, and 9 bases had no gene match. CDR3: CASRTGGAQAGELFF. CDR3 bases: TGTGCCAGCAGAACCGGGGGGGCACAAGCCGGGGAGCTGTTTTTT.

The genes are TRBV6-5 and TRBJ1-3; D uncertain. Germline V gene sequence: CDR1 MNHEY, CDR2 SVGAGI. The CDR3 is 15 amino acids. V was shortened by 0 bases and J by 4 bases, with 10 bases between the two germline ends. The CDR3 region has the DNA TGTGCCAGCAGTTACTCGGGAGCCGAGGGAAACACCATATATTTT. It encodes CASSYSGAEGNTIYF.

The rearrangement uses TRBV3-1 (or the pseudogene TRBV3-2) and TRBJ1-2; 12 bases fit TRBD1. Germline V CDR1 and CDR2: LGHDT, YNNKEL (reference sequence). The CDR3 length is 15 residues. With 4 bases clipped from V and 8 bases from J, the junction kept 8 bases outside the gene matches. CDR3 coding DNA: TGTGCCAGCAGCCTTCCGGGACAGGGGGCGTCGGGCTACACCTTC. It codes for CASSLPGQGASGYTF.

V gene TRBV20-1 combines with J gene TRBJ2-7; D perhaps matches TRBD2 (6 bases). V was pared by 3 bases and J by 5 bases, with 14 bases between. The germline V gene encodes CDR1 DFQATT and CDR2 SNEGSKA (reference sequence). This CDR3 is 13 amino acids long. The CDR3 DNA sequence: TGCAGTGCTAGTGCGGGGTCGTGGAACGAGCAGTACTTC. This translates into CSASAGSWNEQYF.

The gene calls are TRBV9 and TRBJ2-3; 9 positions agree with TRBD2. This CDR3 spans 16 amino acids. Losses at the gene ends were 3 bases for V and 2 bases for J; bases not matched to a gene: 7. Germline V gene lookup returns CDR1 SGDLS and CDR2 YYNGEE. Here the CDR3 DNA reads TGTGCCAGCAGCGAGCTAGCGGGGAGCTACACAGATACGCAGTATTTT. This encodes CASSELAGSYTDTQYF.